Sequencing of this T cell receptor beta chain was carried out in a study of CD8+CD57+ T cells in acquired aplastic anemia. The overall study: CD4+ and CD8+ cells, once sorted, gave DNA averaging roughly 3.2 ug. Study-wide results and caveats: Controls and patients did not differ significantly in CD8+ Simpson's diversity.

V was pared by 0 bases and J by 5 bases, with 5 bases of the junction left unmatched. Germline V gives CDR1 SGDLS, CDR2 YYNGEE. The CDR3 consists of 16 residues. Many counts were recorded for this clonotype. Antigen unknown. Genomic DNA served as template for TCR beta VDJ and CDR3 profiling. Each CDR3 protein gets one entry after TCRdb re-called the reads with MiXCR. The sample holds about 110,000 distinct CDR3 sequences, 40% to 60% seen once. The V gene is TRBV9, the J gene TRBJ2-2, with 9 bases matching TRBD2. The sequencing input was sorted CD4+, CD8+, or CD8+CD57+ T cells (not recorded which) from PBMCs. This sequence was found in a human donor in good health, serving as a control. The CDR3 DNA follows: TGTGCCAGCAGCGTAGAAGCGGGGGGCATTACCGGGGAGCTGTTTTTT. The encoded protein is CASSVEAGGITGELFF.